Following are 4 T cell receptor beta chains from one sample sequenced in a study of cytomegalovirus exposure and HLA in healthy donors. The PCR was carried out with 60 Vbeta primers and 13 Jbeta primers. Profiling relied on immunoSEQ multiplex PCR, and the TCRdb table lists in-frame clones only, not all of them. The repertoire consists of about 110,000 clones, with more than 65% occurring once and the leading ten covering more than 2%. Sample: PBMCs. Receptors originate from a man in his thirties or forties in good health and CMV-seronegative.

The chain employs TRBV5-6 and TRBJ1-2; TRBD1 aligns across 11 bases. In germline, CDR1 is SGHDT, CDR2 YYEEEE. The CDR3 is 14 amino acids. The J segment lost 5 bases and the V segment lost 6 bases, leaving 6 bases of the junction unmatched. The CDR3 coding sequence is TGTGCCAGCATCGGACAGGGGGCTTGGTATGGCTACACCTTC. Protein product: CASIGQGAWYGYTF.

The chain recombines TRBV20-1 with TRBJ2-3, with a weak D call TRBD2 (5 bases). Germline V gene data show CDR1 as DFQATT and CDR2 as SNEGSKA (reference sequence). Trimming took 6 bases from V and 8 from J, leaving 12 bases between them. The CDR3 is 11 amino acids. The CDR3 loop is CSATSRGTQYF. The CDR3 DNA sequence: TGCAGTGCAACCTCCCGGGGTACGCAGTATTTT.

This rearrangement joins TRBV30 to TRBJ2-5; 14 nucleotides agree with TRBD2. The J call is in doubt because the DNA end fits TRBJ2-7 better. There are 18 residues in the CDR3. The germline V gene encodes CDR1 GTSNPN and CDR2 SVGIG (reference sequence). The DNA for the CDR3 is TGTGCCTGGAGTGAAACCGGGACTAGCGGGAGTCGGCTCTACGAGCAGTACTTC. This gives the protein CAWSETGTSGSRLYEQYF.

V usage is TRBV7-2 and J usage is TRBJ2-7, with 13 nucleotides matching TRBD2. The CDR3 is 15 amino acids. CDR1 is SGHTA and CDR2 is FQGNSA in the germline V gene. V was clipped by 4 bases and J by 6 bases; unmatched bases: 6. The DNA of the CDR3 is TGTGCCAGCAGCTCGACGGGACTAGCGGGAACCGAGCAGTACTTC. Its translation: CASSSTGLAGTEQYF.